Listed below are T cell receptor beta chains from one sample, sequenced in a study of T cells in Graves' hyperthyroidism and ophthalmopathy. In TCRdb, the multiplex PCR reads were re-called with MiXCR into one record per CDR3 protein. Of roughly 570,000 distinct CDR3 sequences listed, 35% to 55% were seen once; the top ten hold around 19%. The source material was peripheral blood or thyroid tissue (not recorded which). The receptors here all came from an adult woman with Graves' disease, either hyperthyroidism or ophthalmopathy (not recorded which). The CDR3 runs from the conserved cysteine through the conserved F or W. D genes are given only for firm matches. Rows give clone size only sometimes, using once, few, many, or a class for an expanded clone.

NA	TRBV7-2	TRBJ1-5	many	TGTGCCAGCAGCTTAAAGGGACGGCCCCAGCATTTT	CASSLKGRPQHF
NA	TRBV20-1	TRBJ1-2	NA	TGCAGTGCTGGGGTTTCGGTGGATGGCTACACCTTC	CSAGVSVDGYTF
TRBD2	TRBV10-3	TRBJ2-5	many	TGTGCCATCAGTGATCAAGCGGGAGGGCTAGAGACCCAGTACTTC	CAISDQAGGLETQYF
NA	TRBV4-2	TRBJ1-1	many	TGTGCCAGCAGCCAAGTCCAGGGAGAGGACACTGAAGCTTTCTTT	CASSQVQGEDTEAFF
NA	TRBV18	TRBJ2-7	NA	TGTGCCAGCTCACCCCCGGGGGGCTTACGATCTAACGAGCAGTACTTC	CASSPPGGLRSNEQYF
TRBD2	TRBV5-1	TRBJ2-7	NA	TGCGCCAGCAGCCGTAGCGGGAGCAGGTACGAGCAGTACTTC	CASSRSGSRYEQYF
TRBD2	TRBV7-2	TRBJ2-7	NA	TGTGCCAGCAGCCCACGGCTAGCGGGAGGTCTCTACGAGCACTACTTC	CASSPRLAGGLYEHYF
NA	TRBV11-3	TRBJ2-7	many	TGTGCCAGCAGCTTAGGGGCCGGGGGCGATAAGCAGTACTTC	CASSLGAGGDKQYF
NA	TRBV4-2	TRBJ2-2	few	TGTGCCAGCGGGAGCGGTACCGGGGAGCTGTTTTTT	CASGSGTGELFF
NA	TRBV7-6	TRBJ2-7	NA	TGTGCCAGCAGCCAATTTCTGGGCATCTCCTACGAGCAGTACTTC	CASSQFLGISYEQYF
TRBD1	TRBV2	TRBJ2-5	NA	TGTGCCAGCAGCATTCGACAGGGGGGAGGAGAGACCCAGTACTTC	CASSIRQGGGETQYF
TRBD2	TRBV7-7	TRBJ2-5	few	TGTGCCAGCAGCACTAGCGGGAGGGAGACCCAGTACTTC	CASSTSGRETQYF
TRBD2	TRBV7-9	TRBJ2-5	NA	TGTGCCAGCAGACAAATGGGGGCGGGAGGACTAGAGACCCAGTACTTC	CASRQMGAGGLETQYF
TRBD2	TRBV9	TRBJ2-2	once	TGTGCCAGCAGCCCCCCTAGCGGGAGGCGGACCGGGGAGCTGTTTTTT	CASSPPSGRRTGELFF
NA	TRBV10-2	TRBJ2-1	few	TGCGCCAGCAGTGAGTCAGAGGTGAGGGAGGATAAGTTCTTC	CASSESEVREDKFF
TRBD1	TRBV5-1	TRBJ2-7	many	TGCGCCAGCAGCTACATGTTCAGGGGGACCTACGAGCAGTACTTC	CASSYMFRGTYEQYF
NA	TRBV5-5	TRBJ2-5	many	TGTGCCAGCAGCGATGGACTGTATGAGACCCAGTACTTC	CASSDGLYETQYF
NA	TRBV20-1	TRBJ2-2	many	TGCAGTGCTAGAGTGGGGAGTGACACCGGGGAGCTGTTTTTT	CSARVGSDTGELFF
NA	TRBV7-9	TRBJ1-2	many	TGTGCCAGCAGGGACCTTAACTATGGCTACACCTTC	CASRDLNYGYTF
NA	TRBV29-1	TRBJ2-3	few	TGCAGCGTTGAAGATCCCCTGACGCTACTAGCCGGAGGGGCAGATACGCAGTATTTT	CSVEDPLTLLAGGADTQYF
TRBD1	TRBV11-2	TRBJ1-5	many	TGTGCCAGCAGCCCAACAGGGGAGACGCAGCCCCAGCATTTT	CASSPTGETQPQHF
NA	TRBV25-1	TRBJ1-2	NA	TGTGCCAGCCATTCGCGAGCGTATGGCTACACCTTC	CASHSRAYGYTF
NA	TRBV6-5	TRBJ1-1	many	TGTGCCAGCAGTTACGCGGGCGGCGGAGCTTTCTTT	CASSYAGGGAFF
TRBD2	TRBV3-1	TRBJ2-7	NA	TGTGCCAGCAGCCAGGGGACTAGCGGGAGGGCTTTCCACGAGCAGTACTTC	CASSQGTSGRAFHEQYF
NA	TRBV2	TRBJ1-1	NA	TGTGCCAGCAGTGTTACAGACCGGACCGGGGGCAGGACTGAAGCTTTCTTT	CASSVTDRTGGRTEAFF
NA	TRBV10-3	TRBJ1-2	many	TGTGCCATCAGCAGCGTTACCGATTCCCCGGGCTACACCTTC	CAISSVTDSPGYTF
TRBD1	TRBV5-1	TRBJ1-1	NA	TGCGCCAGCAGCATGACAGGGTTTGAAGCTTTCTTT	CASSMTGFEAFF
NA	TRBV7-9	TRBJ2-6	NA	TGTGCCAGCAGCTTAGCAGGGGGGCGAGGGGCCAACGTCCTGACTTTC	CASSLAGGRGANVLTF
TRBD1	TRBV5-1	TRBJ2-1	NA	TGCGCCAGCAGCTCCCGGACAGGGAGTTCCTACAATGAGCAGTTCTTC	CASSSRTGSSYNEQFF
NA	TRBV5-1	TRBJ1-1	NA	TGCGCCAGCAGCTTGCAGGGGCATGACACTGAAGCTTTCTTT	CASSLQGHDTEAFF
NA	TRBV19	TRBJ1-1	many	TGTGCCGTAACGTCCCCCGGGACTGAAGCTTTCTTT	CAVTSPGTEAFF
NA	TRBV7-6	TRBJ1-2	NA	TGTGCCAGCAGCCCGGGGACCGACAGCTCCTCTAACTATGGCTACACCTTC	CASSPGTDSSSNYGYTF
TRBD1	TRBV29-1	TRBJ2-5	once	TGCAGCCTCCCCGGGGAAGGGGGCGCGGGTGAGACCCAGTACTTC	CSLPGEGGAGETQYF
NA	TRBV2	TRBJ1-2	NA	TGTGTGAGCAACTATGGCTACACCTTC	CVSNYGYTF
TRBD2	TRBV28	TRBJ2-7	NA	TGTGCCAGCAGTTCCCGAATAGCGGGAGGGCCATACGAGCAGTACTTC	CASSSRIAGGPYEQYF
NA	TRBV7-2	TRBJ1-1	NA	TGTGCCAGCAGCTTTAACCCGCCGGGGAGGAACACTGAAGCTTTCTTT	CASSFNPPGRNTEAFF
NA	TRBV7-2	TRBJ2-5	NA	TGTGCCAGCAGTCTAAACAGGGACCAGCCCCAGTACTTC	CASSLNRDQPQYF
TRBD2	TRBV19	TRBJ2-7	many	TGTGCCAGTACCCCGGGGGGGGATCTACACGAGCAGTACTTC	CASTPGGDLHEQYF
NA	TRBV19	TRBJ1-4	many	TGTGCCAGTAGTATCAGTACAACTAATGAAAAACTGTTTTTT	CASSISTTNEKLFF
TRBD1	TRBV5-1	TRBJ1-1	NA	TGCGCCAGCAGCCCCGACAGGGGGAGGGACAGGGTTACCACTGAAGCTTTCTTT	CASSPDRGRDRVTTEAFF
NA	TRBV25-1	TRBJ1-1	few	TGTGCCAGCAGTCCTGAAGGGCGTGGATTTAACACTGAAGCTTTCTTT	CASSPEGRGFNTEAFF
NA	TRBV28	TRBJ2-7	NA	TGTGCCAGCAGAGGATCGTACTACGAGCAGTACTTC	CASRGSYYEQYF
TRBD1	TRBV5-1	TRBJ1-1	NA	TGCGCCAGCAGCTCGCCGAATAGGACAGGGAGGAACACTGAAGCTTTCTTT	CASSSPNRTGRNTEAFF
TRBD2	TRBV24-1	TRBJ2-5	once	TGTGCCGCTCGGGGGGGAGAGACCCAGTACTTC	CAARGGETQYF
NA	TRBV19	TRBJ1-5	many	TGTGCCAGTAGTGCATTATTAAGGGGTGTGATTGCCAATCAGCCCCAGCATTTT	CASSALLRGVIANQPQHF
NA	TRBV4-1	TRBJ2-2	many	TGCGCCAGCAGCCAAGGTCGCGGGACGAACACCGGGGAGCTGTTTTTT	CASSQGRGTNTGELFF
TRBD1	TRBV20-1	TRBJ2-7	NA	TGCAGTGCGAGGCCGGGACAGGATATTTACGAGCAGTACTTC	CSARPGQDIYEQYF